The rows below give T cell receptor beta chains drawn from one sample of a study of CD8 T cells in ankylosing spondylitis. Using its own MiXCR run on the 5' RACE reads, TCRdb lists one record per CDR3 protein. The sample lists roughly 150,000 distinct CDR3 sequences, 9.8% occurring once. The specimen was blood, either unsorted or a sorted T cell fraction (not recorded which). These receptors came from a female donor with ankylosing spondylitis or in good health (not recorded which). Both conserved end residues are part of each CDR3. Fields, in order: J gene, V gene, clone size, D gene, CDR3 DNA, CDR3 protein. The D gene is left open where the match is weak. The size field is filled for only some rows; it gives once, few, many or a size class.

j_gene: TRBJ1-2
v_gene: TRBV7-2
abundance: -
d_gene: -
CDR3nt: TGTGCCAGCAGCTCCCCGGGGCCCTATGGCTACACCTTC
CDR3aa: CASSSPGPYGYTF

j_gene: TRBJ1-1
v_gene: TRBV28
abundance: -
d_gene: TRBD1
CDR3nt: TGTGCCAGCAGTTTATCCCCACAGGGGACTGAAGCTTTCTTT
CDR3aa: CASSLSPQGTEAFF

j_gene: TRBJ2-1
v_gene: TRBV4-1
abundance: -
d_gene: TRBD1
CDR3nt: TGCGCCAGCAGCCAGAGACAGGGGGGGGATGAGCAGTTCTTC
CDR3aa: CASSQRQGGDEQFF

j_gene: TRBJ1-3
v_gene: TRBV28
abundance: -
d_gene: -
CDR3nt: TGTGCCAGCAAATTCCTATTGGACAACTCTGGAAACACCATATATTTT
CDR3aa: CASKFLLDNSGNTIYF

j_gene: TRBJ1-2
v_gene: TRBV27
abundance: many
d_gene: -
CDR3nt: TGTGCCAGCAGTTTATCTAGGCAGGGGAACTATGGCTACACCTTC
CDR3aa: CASSLSRQGNYGYTF

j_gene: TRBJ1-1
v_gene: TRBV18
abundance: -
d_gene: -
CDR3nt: TGTGCCAGCTCACTCCGGGCGCCGGAGAACACTGAAGCTTTCTTT
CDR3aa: CASSLRAPENTEAFF

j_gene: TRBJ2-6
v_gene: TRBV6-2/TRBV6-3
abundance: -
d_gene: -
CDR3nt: TGTGCCAGCAGAGGCCCCCCAGGGGCCAACGTCCTGACTTTC
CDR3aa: CASRGPPGANVLTF

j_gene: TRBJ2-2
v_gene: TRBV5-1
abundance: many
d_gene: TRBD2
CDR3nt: TGCGCCAGCAGCTTGAGTAGCGGGGGCACCGGGGAGCTGTTTTTT
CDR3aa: CASSLSSGGTGELFF

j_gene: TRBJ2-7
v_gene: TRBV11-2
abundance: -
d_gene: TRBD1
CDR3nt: TGTGCCAGCAGTGACGGGACAGGGGGCCTCTACGAGCAGTACTTC
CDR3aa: CASSDGTGGLYEQYF

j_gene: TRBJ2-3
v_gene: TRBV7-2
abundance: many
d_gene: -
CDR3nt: TGTGCCAGCAGCTTAGCGGTGGGCAGCACAGATACGCAGTATTTT
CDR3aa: CASSLAVGSTDTQYF

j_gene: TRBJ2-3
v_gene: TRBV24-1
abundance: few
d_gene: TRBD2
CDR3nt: TGTGCCACCAGTGGCCCCGGGACTAGCGGGAGAAGGGGCACAGATACGCAGTATTTT
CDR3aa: CATSGPGTSGRRGTDTQYF

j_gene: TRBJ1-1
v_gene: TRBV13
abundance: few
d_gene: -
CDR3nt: TGTGCCAGAAGCTGGTCCCTTAACAGGAGCCCTGAAGCTTTCTTT
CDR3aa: CARSWSLNRSPEAFF

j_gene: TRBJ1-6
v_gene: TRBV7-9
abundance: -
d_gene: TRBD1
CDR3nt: TGTGCCAGCAGTCCTACAGGGGGCTTTTCACCCCTCCACTTT
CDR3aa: CASSPTGGFSPLHF

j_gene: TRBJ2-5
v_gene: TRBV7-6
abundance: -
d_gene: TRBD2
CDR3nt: TGTGCCAGCAGCTTATTAGCGGGAGATGGGGAGACCCAGTACTTC
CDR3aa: CASSLLAGDGETQYF

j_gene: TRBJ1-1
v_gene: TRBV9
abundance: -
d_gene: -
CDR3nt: TGTGCCAGCAGCCCCCGTCATCCGGGACAAAAGTTGATAAGCGCTGAAGCTTTCTTT
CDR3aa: CASSPRHPGQKLISAEAFF

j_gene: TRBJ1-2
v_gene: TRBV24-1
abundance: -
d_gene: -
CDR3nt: TGTGCCACCAGTGACAACCTAGCTAACTATGGCTACACCTTC
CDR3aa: CATSDNLANYGYTF

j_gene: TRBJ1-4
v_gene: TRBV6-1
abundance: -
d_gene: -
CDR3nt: TGTGCCAGCAGTCCCGGAGGATTTGGGGAAAAACTGTTTTTT
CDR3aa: CASSPGGFGEKLFF

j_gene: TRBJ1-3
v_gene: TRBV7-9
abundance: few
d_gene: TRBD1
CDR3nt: TGTGCCAGCAGCTTAGGACAGGGTGGTGCTGGAAACACCATATATTTT
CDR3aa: CASSLGQGGAGNTIYF

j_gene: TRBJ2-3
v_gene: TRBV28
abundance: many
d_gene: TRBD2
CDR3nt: TGTGCCAGCTCACAAGCGGGAGTAGGCACAGATACGCAGTATTTT
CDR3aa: CASSQAGVGTDTQYF

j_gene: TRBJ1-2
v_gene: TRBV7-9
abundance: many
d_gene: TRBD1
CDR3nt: TGTGCCAGCAGCTCGTCCGGGACAGGGGATGGCTACACCTTC
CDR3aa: CASSSSGTGDGYTF

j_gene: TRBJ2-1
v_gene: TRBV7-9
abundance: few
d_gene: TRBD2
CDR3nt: TGTGCCAGCACCTCCGGCGGGAGGGGTACCTACAATGAGCAGTTCTTC
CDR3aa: CASTSGGRGTYNEQFF

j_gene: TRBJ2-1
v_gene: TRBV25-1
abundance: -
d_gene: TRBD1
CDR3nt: TGTGCCAGCAGTGACCCGGACAGGGCAGGCAATGAGCAGTTCTTC
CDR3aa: CASSDPDRAGNEQFF

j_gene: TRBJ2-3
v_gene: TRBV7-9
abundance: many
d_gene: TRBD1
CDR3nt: TGTGCCAGCAGCCCCCCGGGACAGGGGGCAGATACGCAGTATTTT
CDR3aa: CASSPPGQGADTQYF

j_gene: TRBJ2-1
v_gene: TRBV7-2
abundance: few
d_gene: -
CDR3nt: TGTGCCAGCAGCTTAGTAAGTGGGGTGGTGCGCAATGAGCAGTTCTTC
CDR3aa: CASSLVSGVVRNEQFF

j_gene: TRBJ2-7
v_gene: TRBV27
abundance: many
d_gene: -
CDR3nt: TGTGCCAGCAGTGGGCCGGGACAAGGGAGGACTAACTCCTACGAGCAGTACTTC
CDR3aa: CASSGPGQGRTNSYEQYF

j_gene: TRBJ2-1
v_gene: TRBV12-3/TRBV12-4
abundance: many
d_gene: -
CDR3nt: TGTGCCAGCAGTTCAAATCGTGGGACGGTCCACGACAATGAGCAGTTCTTC
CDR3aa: CASSSNRGTVHDNEQFF

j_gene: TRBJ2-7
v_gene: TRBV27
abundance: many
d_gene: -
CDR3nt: TGTGCCAGCAGTTTAGGATCCCCCTCCGAGCAGTACTTC
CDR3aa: CASSLGSPSEQYF

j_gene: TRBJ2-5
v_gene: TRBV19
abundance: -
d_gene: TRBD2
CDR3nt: TGTGCCTGTAGTCCGGCTAGCGGTAAGGGGACCCAGTACTTC
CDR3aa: CACSPASGKGTQYF

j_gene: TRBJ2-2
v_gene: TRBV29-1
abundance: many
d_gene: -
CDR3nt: TGCAGCGTTAGGGCTCACACCGGGGAGCTGTTTTTT
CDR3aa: CSVRAHTGELFF

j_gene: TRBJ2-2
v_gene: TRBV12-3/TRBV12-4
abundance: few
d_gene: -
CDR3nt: TGTGCCAGCAGTTTAGGCGCAGTCACCGGGGAGCTGTTTTTT
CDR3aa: CASSLGAVTGELFF

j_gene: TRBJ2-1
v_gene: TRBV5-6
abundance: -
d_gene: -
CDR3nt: TGTGCCAGCAGCTTATATGATACGGGAAGAAATGAGCAGTTCTTC
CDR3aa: CASSLYDTGRNEQFF

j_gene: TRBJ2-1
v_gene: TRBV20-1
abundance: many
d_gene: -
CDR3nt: TGCAGTGCTAGAGTCCCAGCGCTATCCTACAATGAGCAGTTCTTC
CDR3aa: CSARVPALSYNEQFF

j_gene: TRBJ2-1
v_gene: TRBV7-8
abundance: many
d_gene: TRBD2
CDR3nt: TGTGCCAGCAGCCCGAGGACTAGCGGGAGCTACAATGAGCAGTTCTTC
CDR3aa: CASSPRTSGSYNEQFF

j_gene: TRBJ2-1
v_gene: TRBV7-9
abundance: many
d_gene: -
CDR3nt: TGTGCCAGCAGCTTAGGTGGGAGGAACAATGAGCAGTTCTTC
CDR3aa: CASSLGGRNNEQFF

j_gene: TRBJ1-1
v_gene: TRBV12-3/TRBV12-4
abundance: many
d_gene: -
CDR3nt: TGTGCCAGCAGTTTCTTAACAACTGAAGCTTTCTTT
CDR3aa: CASSFLTTEAFF

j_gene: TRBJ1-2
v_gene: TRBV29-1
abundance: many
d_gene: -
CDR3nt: TGCAGCGTGGACACAGGGACTGGCTACACCTTC
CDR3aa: CSVDTGTGYTF